The sequence of this TCR beta chain was determined in a study of T cells expressing NK-cell markers. Study at large: TCR beta repertoires came from sorted CD3+CD56+NKG2C+, CD3+CD56+NKG2C- and CD3+CD56-NKG2C+ T cells. Sequenced donors, eight in total, included seven who were HCMV-seropositive and one who was seronegative. Study-wide points: In more than 5 donors, dominant CD3+CD56+NKG2C+ clones formed 1.0-7.0% of CD8+ cells. In a few donors, these clonotypes also led the CD3+CD56-NKG2C+ fraction.

Comment on this clonotype: Antigen specificity is unknown.

The CDR3 has 14 residues. Germline V gene lookup returns CDR1 LGHDT and CDR2 YNNKEL (reference sequence). TCRdb reprocessed the 5' RACE reads and reports one entry per CDR3 protein, with no DNA. The data include some 410,000 distinct CDR3 sequences; the top ten clones carry 7.3%. The rearrangement uses TRBV3-1 and TRBJ1-1; TCRdb picks TRBD1, but there is no DNA to check that call. The sample comprised blood T cells: a sorted CD56 or NKG2C T cell subset, CD4+ or CD8+ T cells, or bulk PBMC T cells (not recorded which). This sequence was found in a woman aged 18 to 75 in good health. CDR3 amino acids: CASSQAGQNTEAFF.